This entry lists 9 T cell receptor beta chains sequenced from one sample in a study of shared clonotypes between healthy human individuals. Data came from immunoSEQ multiplex PCR; TCRdb stores just in-frame clones and leaves some out. The sample includes more than 2,000,000 clones, approximately 92% seen only once; the top ten take around 0.14%. The material sequenced was naive CD4+ T cells sorted from blood. The subset was: CD45RA+ positively selected. These receptor sequences come from a man aged 18 to 35 in good health.

The rearrangement joins TRBV25-1 to TRBJ2-3; 16 nucleotides line up with TRBD2. CDR1 MGHDK and CDR2 SYGVNS come from the germline V gene. V dropped 11 bases and J dropped 4; count of bases not matched to a gene: 15. This CDR3 is 18 amino acids long. CDR3 loop: CAPWAGLAGGEPPDTQYF. Written as DNA, the CDR3 is TGTGCCCCCTGGGCGGGACTAGCGGGGGGGGAACCACCAGATACGCAGTATTTT.

The chain recombines TRBV11-2 with TRBJ1-3; D ambiguous. Germline V lookup: CDR1 SGHAT, CDR2 FQNNGV. The CDR3 sequence is 12 residues long. V gave up 5 bases and J gave up 4 bases, with 6 bases separating them. The CDR3 spells CASSAQGNTIYF. The CDR3 DNA is TGTGCCAGCAGCGCACAGGGAAACACCATATATTTT.

The rearrangement links TRBV5-6 to TRBJ2-1; D may correspond to TRBD1 or TRBD2 (5 bases each). This CDR3 region has 19 residues. The V gene lost 0 bases and the J gene lost 0 bases, with 19 bases spanning the gap. From germline, CDR1 is SGHDT and CDR2 YYEEEE. The CDR3 sequence: CASSLVGAGSMGSYNEQFF. In nucleotides, the CDR3 is TGTGCCAGCAGCTTGGTCGGGGCAGGTTCCATGGGCTCCTACAATGAGCAGTTCTTC.

With respect to this clone: In the same sample, other DNA sequences code for this CDR3. The rearrangement uses TRBV30 and TRBJ1-1, with D maybe TRBD1 (5 bases). Germline CDR1 GTSNPN, CDR2 SVGIG (reference sequence). Deletions cut 2 bases from V and 4 bases from J, with 8 bases between. The CDR3 runs to 12 residues. The CDR3 DNA sequence: TGTGCCTGGAGTAAAAGGGGCACTGAAGCTTTCTTT. Residues: CAWSKRGTEAFF.

The chain combines TRBV27 with TRBJ2-7, with TRBD1 identical over 9 bases. The V gene's germline CDR1 is MNHEY and CDR2 SMNVEV (reference sequence). CDR3 length equals 13 residues. V shed 2 bases, J shed 6 bases, and the junction held 2 bases outside the gene matches. The CDR3: CASSLGTGFEQYF. In DNA, the CDR3 is TGTGCCAGCAGTTTAGGGACAGGGTTCGAGCAGTACTTC.

This clone was picked up a small number of times. The chain joins TRBV30 to TRBJ1-2; weak D call: TRBD1 (6 bases). V lost 2 bases and J lost 2, with 9 bases in between. The CDR3 has 13 amino acids. CDR1 and CDR2 from the germline V gene are GTSNPN and SVGIG (reference sequence). The DNA of the CDR3 is TGTGCCTGGAGTACTCAGGGGAACTATGGCTACACCTTC. Translating it yields CAWSTQGNYGYTF. The full variable domain, completed using reference TRBV30 and TRBJ1-2, is SQTIHQWPATLVQPVGSPLSLECTVEGTSNPNLYWYRQAAGRGLQLLFYSVGIGQISSEVPQNLSASRPQDRQFILSSKKLLLSDSGFYLCAWSTQGNYGYTFGSGTRLTVV.

This rearrangement joins TRBV28 to TRBJ2-2; D remains unclear. Germline CDR1 and CDR2: MDHEN and SYDVKM. The CDR3 is 13 residues long. The ends were cut back, 2 bases at V and 6 bases at J, with 7 bases in the middle. This chain's CDR3 is CASSLEVPGELFF. The CDR3 DNA is TGTGCCAGCAGTTTAGAAGTCCCCGGGGAGCTGTTTTTT. Looking up the rest from reference TRBV28 and TRBJ2-2 gives the full variable domain: DVKVTQSSRYLVKRTGEKVFLECVQDMDHENMFWYRQDPGLGLRLIYFSYDVKMKEKGDIPEGYSVSREKKERFSLILESASTNQTSMYLCASSLEVPGELFFGEGSRLTVL.

The genes are TRBV5-1 and TRBJ2-5; weak D call: TRBD2 (7 bases). Germline CDR1 reads SGHRS; CDR2 reads YFSETQ. V dropped 0 bases and J dropped 4 bases, with 13 bases sitting between them. This CDR3 is built from 15 residues. The CDR3 spells CASSLVGGPLETQYF. CDR3 nucleotide sequence: TGCGCCAGCAGCTTGGTGGGGGGGCCGTTAGAGACCCAGTACTTC.

V and J are TRBV4-1 and TRBJ2-7; D call uncertain. V dropped 0 bases and J dropped 6 bases, with 15 bases sitting between them. The CDR3 contains 15 residues. Germline-derived CDR1 and CDR2 are MGHRA and YSYEKL. The CDR3 DNA is TGCGCCAGCAGCCAAGATGATCGGGTTCCTACCGAGCAGTACTTC. Amino acids: CASSQDDRVPTEQYF.